The T cell receptor beta chain under discussion was sequenced for a study of beta chain features in type 1 diabetes. General study findings and limits: For Type 1 diabetes patients, all four CD4+ subsets carried TCRB CDR3s that were moderately but significantly shorter. Whether HLA type affects TCRB rearrangement stayed undetermined in the present work.

Reverse transcription of all isolated RNA meant that expressed TCRB transcripts were sequenced. There were about 3.6 million reads on average in the naive, central memory and regulatory T cell samples. Sequenced by immunoSEQ multiplex PCR; TCRdb stores in-frame clones only, minus some. The sample consists of more than 300,000 clones, less than 15% of them appearing once. V shed 4 bases, J shed 3 bases, and the junction held 6 bases outside the gene matches. Germline V CDR1 and CDR2: SGHAT, FQDESV (reference sequence). CDR3 length equals 15 residues. This clone was picked up a small number of times. The antigen is unknown. By way of CD45RO/CCR7/CD25/CD127/CD95/CD27, the CD4+ regulatory, stem cell-like memory, central memory and naive cells were sorted.

Sequenced: naive CD4+ T cells from blood. The chain employs TRBV11-1 and TRBJ2-5; 9 nucleotides match TRBD2. This TCR was recovered from a young woman in good health. The CDR3 sequence is CASSSYIAGEETQYF. The CDR3 nucleotides read TGTGCCAGCAGCTCATACATAGCGGGAGAAGAGACCCAGTACTTC.